The 24 T cell receptor beta chains listed next were all sequenced from one sample in a study of Graves' ophthalmopathy and Graves' hyperthyroidism. The authors amplified TCR beta CDR3 regions, and they did so from RNA transcripts for repertoire sequencing. The authors performed first-round RT-PCR with HTBI primers and then a second-round multiplex PCR. A single record per CDR3 protein comes from TCRdb applying MiXCR to the multiplex PCR reads. The sample shows some 160,000 distinct CDR3 sequences, roughly 36% of them seen only once. Sequencing was done on a sample of peripheral blood. The receptor source for this set is a man aged 25 to 40 with Graves' ophthalmopathy.

This clonotype appeared a single time. The chain recombines TRBV6-5 with TRBJ2-7, with D possibly called TRBD1 or TRBD2 (5 bases each). The V end was cut by 0 bases, the J end by 5 bases, with 14 bases between. The CDR3 is made up of 15 amino acids. Germline V gives CDR1 MNHEY, CDR2 SVGAGI. The CDR3 nucleotides read TGTGCCAGCAGTTACTCGACGGGACCCAGGGACGAGCAGTACTTC. Its protein is CASSYSTGPRDEQYF.

This clonotype was seen many times. The V call is TRBV20-1, the J call TRBJ2-7, with TRBD2 matching over 16 bases. Germline V CDR1 and CDR2: DFQATT, SNEGSKA (reference sequence). CDR3 size: 16 residues. V was pared by 5 bases and J by 2 bases, with 6 bases of the junction left unmatched. The DNA for the CDR3 is TGCAGTGCTCTCGGGACTAGCGGGAGGGGTACCTACGAGCAGTACTTC. It specifies CSALGTSGRGTYEQYF.

Ten or more counts support this clonotype. This chain connects TRBV27 to TRBJ2-7; no clear D gene. Germline loops: CDR1 MNHEY, CDR2 SMNVEV (reference sequence). This CDR3 has 13 amino acids. Between the trimmed V and J ends, which lost 3 bases and 0 bases, there was a span of 6 bases. Here the CDR3 DNA reads TGTGCCAGCAGTTTCAGAAGCTCCTACGAGCAGTACTTC. Residues: CASSFRSSYEQYF.

The sample holds many counts of this clonotype. This chain links TRBV6-5 with TRBJ2-7, with D possibly TRBD1 on 6 matching bases. With 5 bases removed from V and 5 bases from J, the gap between germline ends came to 13 bases. Germline V lookup: CDR1 MNHEY, CDR2 SVGAGI. This CDR3 comprises 13 residues. The CDR3 sequence is CASSPTGRHEQYF. The DNA for the CDR3 is TGTGCCAGCAGTCCGACAGGAAGGCACGAGCAGTACTTC.

This clonotype was observed at least ten times. J is TRBJ2-5 and V is TRBV7-3; D call uncertain. The CDR3 has 14 amino acids. CDR1 and CDR2 (germline): SGHTA, FQGTGA. Trimming shortened V by 3 bases and J by 4 bases, and 12 bases separated the two germline ends. CDR3 loop: CASSFVARPETQYF. As DNA, the CDR3 is TGTGCCAGCAGCTTCGTGGCCCGGCCAGAGACCCAGTACTTC.

Judged by abundance, this clonotype is medium-sized. This rearrangement joins TRBV6-2 or TRBV6-3 to TRBJ1-2; TRBD1 matches at 11 bases. With V trimmed by 5 bases and J by 8 bases, 7 bases remained unmatched. The CDR3 covers 14 residues. The germline V gene has CDR1 MNHEY and CDR2 SVGEGT. The DNA of the CDR3 is TGTGCCAGCAGTCGAGTCCGGACAGGGGGCGGCTACACCTTC. Its protein is CASSRVRTGGGYTF.

This clonotype was counted many times. The chain uses TRBV20-1 and TRBJ2-7, with D possibly TRBD2 on 5 matching bases. Trimming removed 6 bases at V and 2 bases at J, with 14 bases between. This CDR3 is 13 amino acids long. Per germline, CDR1 DFQATT and CDR2 SNEGSKA (reference sequence). In DNA, the CDR3 is TGCAGTGCCGAAGAGAGCGGAACCTACGAGCAGTACTTC. Encoded protein: CSAEESGTYEQYF.

This clonotype was observed many times. This chain joins TRBV12-3 or TRBV12-4 and TRBJ2-6, with D hard to call. This CDR3 has 14 amino acids. Trimming stripped 6 bases from V and 0 bases from J, with 6 bases between. The DNA for the CDR3 is TGTGCCAGCAGGATCTCCTCTGGGGCCAACGTCCTGACTTTC. It translates to CASRISSGANVLTF.

There are many counts of this clonotype. The V gene is TRBV2, the J gene TRBJ2-5, with D perhaps assigned TRBD1 or TRBD2 (5 bases each). CDR1 is SNHLY and CDR2 is FYNNEI in the germline V gene. This CDR3 has 15 amino acids. Between the trimmed V and J ends, which lost 10 bases and 6 bases, there was a span of 24 bases. The CDR3 region is CATRQGVGEGKTQYF. CDR3 nucleotide sequence: TGTGCCACCCGCCAGGGAGTGGGAGAGGGAAAGACCCAGTACTTC.

J is TRBJ1-1 and V is TRBV12-3 or TRBV12-4; D is unresolved. CDR3 length: 9 residues. V gave up 10 bases and J gave up 4 bases, with 4 bases separating them. CDR3 bases: TGTGCCATAGGCACTGAAGCTTTCTTT. Its translation: CAIGTEAFF.

This clonotype was seen a single time. The junction and the germline gene differ at one end; a read error may be behind it. V usage is TRBV6-5 and J usage is TRBJ1-6; tentative D call: TRBD1 (5 bases). Germline V gene data show CDR1 as MNHEY and CDR2 as SVGAGI. The CDR3 length is 17 residues. The CDR3 is CASSYSSGGDYNSPLRF. CDR3 DNA sequence: TGTGCCAGCAGTTACTCGTCGGGGGGAGATTATAATTCACCCCTCCGCTTT.

In its sample, this clonotype was seen many times. The V and J genes are TRBV12-3 or TRBV12-4 and TRBJ2-5, with D perhaps matching TRBD1 (5 bases). V shed 3 bases and J shed 1 base, with 6 bases lying between them. There are 13 residues in the CDR3. The CDR3 here is CASSLGLQETQYF. CDR3 coding DNA: TGTGCCAGCAGTTTGGGGCTCCAAGAGACCCAGTACTTC.

This clonotype has at least ten counts. V and J are TRBV29-1 and TRBJ1-1; weak D call: TRBD1 (5 bases). Germline lookup yields CDR1 SQVTM and CDR2 ANQGSEA. This CDR3 has 14 amino acids. CDR3: CSAYSRVDSTEAFF. The CDR3 nucleotides are TGCAGTGCCTACTCCAGGGTTGATAGCACTGAAGCTTTCTTT.

This chain uses TRBV30 with TRBJ2-6; TRBD1 matches 7 bases. Germline assignment: CDR1 GTSNPN and CDR2 SVGIG (reference sequence). This CDR3 spans 16 amino acids. After removal of 7 bases from V and 0 bases from J, the junction contained 9 bases not matched to a gene. The CDR3 loop is CASTTGSHSGANVLTF. CDR3 bases: TGTGCCTCAACGACAGGGTCGCACTCTGGGGCCAACGTCCTGACTTTC.

The gene calls are TRBV7-8 and TRBJ2-7; TRBD2 agrees at 11 bases. Germline V CDR1 and CDR2: SGHVS, FQNEAQ. The CDR3 sequence is 16 residues long. The trim removed 5 bases at V and 0 bases at J, leaving 6 bases unmatched. CDR3 in DNA: TGTGCCAGCAGCGAGAGACTAGCGGGAAGCTCCTACGAGCAGTACTTC. Protein: CASSERLAGSSYEQYF.

This clonotype was counted a few times. This chain links TRBV6-2 or TRBV6-3 with TRBJ2-5; D is perhaps TRBD2 (6 bases). Looked up from germline, CDR1 is MNHEY and CDR2 is SVGEGT. Between the trimmed V and J ends, which lost 0 bases and 2 bases, there was a span of 13 bases. The CDR3 runs to 16 residues. This chain's CDR3 is CASSYSSGGGQETQYF. CDR3 DNA: TGTGCCAGCAGTTACTCGTCGGGTGGGGGGCAAGAGACCCAGTACTTC.

This clonotype was detected only once. The chain recombines TRBV6-2 or TRBV6-3 with TRBJ1-1; D perhaps matches TRBD1 (5 bases). The germline V gene encodes CDR1 MNHEY and CDR2 SVGEGT. V was cut by 4 bases and J by 4 bases, with 13 bases left in between. The CDR3 length is 14 residues. In DNA, the CDR3 is TGTGCCAGCAGTTCCTCGACAGTGGGCACTGAAGCTTTCTTT. It yields the protein CASSSSTVGTEAFF.

The chain carries TRBV28 and TRBJ1-6; no firm D call. Germline loops: CDR1 MDHEN, CDR2 SYDVKM. The CDR3 contains 14 residues. V shed 2 bases and J shed 11 bases, with 13 bases lying between them. The DNA of the CDR3 is TGTGCCAGCAGTTTAAGGAGGGTAGGGACACCCCTCCACTTT. Amino acids: CASSLRRVGTPLHF.

Many counts were recorded for this clonotype. J is TRBJ2-5 and V is TRBV20-1; tentative D call: TRBD1 (5 bases). The CDR3 contains 11 residues. In germline, CDR1 is DFQATT, CDR2 SNEGSKA (reference sequence). With 2 bases removed from V and 5 bases from J, the gap between germline ends came to 6 bases. The CDR3 DNA follows: TGCAGTGCTAGATCAGGGGAGACCCAGTACTTC. This gives the protein CSARSGETQYF.

Many counts were recorded for this clonotype. The chain combines TRBV11-3 with TRBJ2-2; D may be TRBD1 (5 bases). The V gene lost 4 bases and the J gene lost 7 bases, with 10 bases spanning the gap. This CDR3 contains 13 residues. CDR1 and CDR2 (germline): SGHNT, YENEEA. CDR3 residues: CASSSRGIGELFF. The CDR3 bases are TGTGCCAGCAGCTCTAGGGGAATCGGGGAGCTGTTTTTT.

The rearrangement joins TRBV12-3 or TRBV12-4 to TRBJ1-1; perhaps TRBD1 as D (5 bases). V was cut by 7 bases and J by 10 bases, with 19 bases left in between. This CDR3 contains 13 residues. The CDR3 DNA follows: TGTGCCAGCACCCCCCCAGGAGGGACGGGAGCTTTCTTT. Translating it yields CASTPPGGTGAFF.

This clonotype was seen repeatedly, ten times or more. This chain joins TRBV28 and TRBJ1-2, with 7 bases matching TRBD1. The trim removed 7 bases at V and 4 bases at J, leaving 6 bases unmatched. Germline V gives CDR1 MDHEN, CDR2 SYDVKM. CDR3 length equals 13 residues. Here the CDR3 DNA reads TGTGCCAGCACCCAAGGGGGCCTCTATGGCTACACCTTC. It codes for CASTQGGLYGYTF.

The chain is built from TRBV6-2 or TRBV6-3 and TRBJ2-7; 10 nucleotides line up with TRBD2. Germline-derived CDR1 and CDR2 are MNHEY and SVGEGT. The length of the CDR3 is 16 residues. Trimming took 4 bases from V and 5 from J; bases not matched to a gene: 11. The CDR3 is CASSSIAGGDGDEQYF. CDR3 DNA: TGTGCCAGCAGTTCGATAGCGGGAGGTGACGGAGACGAGCAGTACTTC.

This clonotype occurred many times. This chain links TRBV20-1 with TRBJ1-1, with TRBD1 matching over 11 bases. CDR1 is DFQATT and CDR2 is SNEGSKA in the germline V gene (reference sequence). V shed 5 bases and J 3 bases; nucleotides not matched to a gene: 11. The CDR3 is made up of 16 amino acids. The CDR3 coding sequence is TGCAGTGCTCCTTCCCGGGACAGGGGGATAGACACTGAAGCTTTCTTT. The encoded protein is CSAPSRDRGIDTEAFF.